This is a list of T cell receptor beta chains from one sample in a study of early T cells in non-severe SARS-CoV-2 infection. TCRdb reprocessed the 5' RACE reads via MiXCR and lists one record per CDR3 protein. The table has about 77,000 distinct CDR3 sequences, around 5% seen once. This specimen consisted of whole blood, obtained at baseline. The receptor set was obtained from an adult who was a healthcare worker with PCR-confirmed SARS-CoV-2 infection or an uninfected control (not recorded which). CDR3s leave out the opening cysteine and the closing phenylalanine or tryptophan. The order of the fields is CDR3 length, J gene, V gene, CDR3 protein.

len: 14
j_gene: TRBJ2-7
v_gene: TRBV7-9
CDR3aa: ASSLARDRGQGEQY

len: 11
j_gene: TRBJ2-1
v_gene: TRBV7-6
CDR3aa: ASSLAHVGEQF

len: 15
j_gene: TRBJ1-1
v_gene: TRBV6-6
CDR3aa: ASSTPSETQPNTEAF

len: 17
j_gene: TRBJ2-5
v_gene: TRBV7-9
CDR3aa: ASSLAVRDYRPYQETQY

len: 18
j_gene: TRBJ2-2
v_gene: TRBV9
CDR3aa: ASSVVLAENPTANTGELF

len: 11
j_gene: TRBJ2-7
v_gene: TRBV7-9
CDR3aa: ASSSPEEYEQY

len: 11
j_gene: TRBJ1-2
v_gene: TRBV30
CDR3aa: AWSVGQGGGYT

len: 13
j_gene: TRBJ2-2
v_gene: TRBV4-2
CDR3aa: ASSQDFRATGELF

len: 12
j_gene: TRBJ2-7
v_gene: TRBV27
CDR3aa: ASSRASSTYEQY

len: 14
j_gene: TRBJ2-5
v_gene: TRBV20-1
CDR3aa: SALPIHSGEQETQY

len: 12
j_gene: TRBJ1-5
v_gene: TRBV19
CDR3aa: ASSIRTADQPQH

len: 10
j_gene: TRBJ1-6
v_gene: TRBV27
CDR3aa: ASSFANSPLH

len: 17
j_gene: TRBJ2-5
v_gene: TRBV4-1
CDR3aa: ASSHFGAGGPRDRETQY

len: 12
j_gene: TRBJ2-7
v_gene: TRBV30
CDR3aa: AWAGTGSTYEQY

len: 14
j_gene: TRBJ2-6
v_gene: TRBV3-1
CDR3aa: ASYGAGVTGANVLT

len: 13
j_gene: TRBJ2-3
v_gene: TRBV12-3/TRBV12-4
CDR3aa: ASRTSGLATDTQY

len: 14
j_gene: TRBJ2-3
v_gene: TRBV20-1
CDR3aa: SARSTSGSSRDTQY

len: 11
j_gene: TRBJ2-3
v_gene: TRBV9
CDR3aa: ASRDGSTDTQY

len: 12
j_gene: TRBJ1-6
v_gene: TRBV7-2
CDR3aa: ASSLGTFRSPLH

len: 10
j_gene: TRBJ2-7
v_gene: TRBV9
CDR3aa: ASSVDGYEQY

len: 13
j_gene: TRBJ2-3
v_gene: TRBV7-2
CDR3aa: ASSFLSGNTDTQY

len: 13
j_gene: TRBJ2-1
v_gene: TRBV13
CDR3aa: ASSHSGRTYNEQF

len: 11
j_gene: TRBJ1-1
v_gene: TRBV20-1
CDR3aa: SASRVSNTEAF

len: 14
j_gene: TRBJ1-1
v_gene: TRBV15
CDR3aa: ATSRGGSRRNTEAF

len: 14
j_gene: TRBJ2-6
v_gene: TRBV3-1
CDR3aa: ASSQNRAQWANVLT

len: 14
j_gene: TRBJ2-5
v_gene: TRBV27
CDR3aa: ASSPGGGAYQETQY

len: 11
j_gene: TRBJ1-2
v_gene: TRBV12-5
CDR3aa: ASGEDTPLGYT

len: 11
j_gene: TRBJ1-1
v_gene: TRBV6-1
CDR3aa: ASSWERNTEAF

len: 11
j_gene: TRBJ2-7
v_gene: TRBV12-3/TRBV12-4
CDR3aa: ASSTYSPEEQY

len: 13
j_gene: TRBJ2-4
v_gene: TRBV19
CDR3aa: ASRSPQGSKNIQY

len: 10
j_gene: TRBJ2-5
v_gene: TRBV7-6
CDR3aa: ASSLPQETQY

len: 10
j_gene: TRBJ1-2
v_gene: TRBV7-9
CDR3aa: ASSPITWGYT

len: 12
j_gene: TRBJ1-5
v_gene: TRBV7-2
CDR3aa: ASSLVDINQPQH

len: 11
j_gene: TRBJ1-2
v_gene: TRBV3-1
CDR3aa: ASSRNVWYGYT

len: 12
j_gene: TRBJ1-1
v_gene: TRBV10-3
CDR3aa: AISGEGAGFEAF

len: 10
j_gene: TRBJ1-1
v_gene: TRBV7-8
CDR3aa: ASSPIMPEAF

len: 17
j_gene: TRBJ2-7
v_gene: TRBV4-2
CDR3aa: ASSQVTSETGRFSYEQY

len: 11
j_gene: TRBJ2-1
v_gene: TRBV24-1
CDR3aa: ATRGGPYNEQF

len: 13
j_gene: TRBJ1-3
v_gene: TRBV5-4
CDR3aa: ASSLRGAAGNTIY

len: 12
j_gene: TRBJ2-5
v_gene: TRBV7-3
CDR3aa: ASSFQGRQETQY

len: 14
j_gene: TRBJ2-3
v_gene: TRBV7-2
CDR3aa: ASSLSTGPSTDTQY

len: 11
j_gene: TRBJ2-7
v_gene: TRBV13
CDR3aa: ASSSLGNYEQY

len: 12
j_gene: TRBJ2-1
v_gene: TRBV2
CDR3aa: AREKDSAHNEQF

len: 16
j_gene: TRBJ2-7
v_gene: TRBV4-1
CDR3aa: ASSIGLAGESRSYEQY

len: 9
j_gene: TRBJ1-1
v_gene: TRBV5-6
CDR3aa: ASSFRSEAF

len: 10
j_gene: TRBJ1-2
v_gene: TRBV15
CDR3aa: ATSVGQGPPT

len: 12
j_gene: TRBJ2-3
v_gene: TRBV6-5
CDR3aa: ATPRDRGADTQY

len: 14
j_gene: TRBJ1-2
v_gene: TRBV11-2
CDR3aa: ASSSTGTGIVDGYT

len: 12
j_gene: TRBJ1-5
v_gene: TRBV6-2/TRBV6-3
CDR3aa: ASSARDSLQPQH

len: 13
j_gene: TRBJ2-1
v_gene: TRBV27
CDR3aa: ASSRSRAPEDEQF

len: 12
j_gene: TRBJ2-7
v_gene: TRBV2
CDR3aa: ASSGTARRYEQY